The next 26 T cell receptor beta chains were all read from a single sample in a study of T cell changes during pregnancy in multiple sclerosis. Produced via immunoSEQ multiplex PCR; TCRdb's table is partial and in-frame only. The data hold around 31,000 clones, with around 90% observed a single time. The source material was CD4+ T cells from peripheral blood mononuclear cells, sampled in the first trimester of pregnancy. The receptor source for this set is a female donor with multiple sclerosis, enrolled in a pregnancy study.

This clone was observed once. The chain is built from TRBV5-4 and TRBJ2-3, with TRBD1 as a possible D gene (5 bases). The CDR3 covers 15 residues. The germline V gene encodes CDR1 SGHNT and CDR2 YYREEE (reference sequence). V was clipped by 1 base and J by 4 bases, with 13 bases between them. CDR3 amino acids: CASSLRLGAADTQYF. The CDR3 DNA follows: TGTGCCAGCAGCTTGCGTTTAGGGGCCGCAGATACGCAGTATTTT.

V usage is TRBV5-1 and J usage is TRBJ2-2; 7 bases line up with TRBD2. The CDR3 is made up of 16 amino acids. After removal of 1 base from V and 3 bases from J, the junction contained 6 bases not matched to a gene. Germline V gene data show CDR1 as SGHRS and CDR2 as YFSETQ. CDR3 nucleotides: TGCGCCAGCAGCTTGAGGACTGGGGGGGACACCGGGGAGCTGTTTTTT. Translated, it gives CASSLRTGGDTGELFF.

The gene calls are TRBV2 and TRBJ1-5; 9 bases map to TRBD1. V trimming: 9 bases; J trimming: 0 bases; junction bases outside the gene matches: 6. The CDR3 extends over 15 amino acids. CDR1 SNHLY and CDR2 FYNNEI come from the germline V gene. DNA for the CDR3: TGTGCCAGTATGACAGGGGGGTATAGCAATCAGCCCCAGCATTTT. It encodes CASMTGGYSNQPQHF.

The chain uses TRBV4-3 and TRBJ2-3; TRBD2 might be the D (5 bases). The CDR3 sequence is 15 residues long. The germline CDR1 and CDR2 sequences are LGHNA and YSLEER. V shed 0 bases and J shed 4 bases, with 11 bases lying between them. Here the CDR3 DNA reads TGCGCCAGCAGCCAAGAAGGAGCGGTCGCAGATACGCAGTATTTT. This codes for CASSQEGAVADTQYF.

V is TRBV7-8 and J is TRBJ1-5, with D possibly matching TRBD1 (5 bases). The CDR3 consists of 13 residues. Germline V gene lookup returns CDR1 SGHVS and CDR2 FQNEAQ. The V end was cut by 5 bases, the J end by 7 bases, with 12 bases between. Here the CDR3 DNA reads TGTGCCAGCAGCCCCCGGGGGGGACAGCCCCAGCATTTT. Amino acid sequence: CASSPRGGQPQHF.

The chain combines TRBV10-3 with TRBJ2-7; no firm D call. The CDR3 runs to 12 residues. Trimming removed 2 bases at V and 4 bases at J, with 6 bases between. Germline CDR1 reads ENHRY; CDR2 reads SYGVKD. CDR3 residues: CAISEIGYEQYF. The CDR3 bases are TGTGCCATCAGTGAGATCGGGTACGAGCAGTACTTC.

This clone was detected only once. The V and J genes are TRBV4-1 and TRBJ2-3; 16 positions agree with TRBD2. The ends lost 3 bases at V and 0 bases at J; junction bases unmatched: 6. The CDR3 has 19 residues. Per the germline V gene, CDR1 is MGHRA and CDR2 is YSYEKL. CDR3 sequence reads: CASSQPGLAGGRSTDTQYF. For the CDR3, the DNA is TGCGCCAGCAGCCAGCCGGGACTAGCGGGGGGGCGAAGCACAGATACGCAGTATTTT.

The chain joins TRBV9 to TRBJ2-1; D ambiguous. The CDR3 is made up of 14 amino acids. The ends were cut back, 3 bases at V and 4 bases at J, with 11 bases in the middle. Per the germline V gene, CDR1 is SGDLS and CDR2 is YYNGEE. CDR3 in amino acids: CASSDRADYNEQFF. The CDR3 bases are TGTGCCAGCAGCGACCGCGCCGATTACAATGAGCAGTTCTTC.

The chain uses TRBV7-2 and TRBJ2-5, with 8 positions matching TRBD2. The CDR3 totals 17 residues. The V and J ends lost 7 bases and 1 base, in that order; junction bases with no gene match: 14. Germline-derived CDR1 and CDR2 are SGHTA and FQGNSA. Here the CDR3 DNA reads TGTGCCAGCACCACTCCCGGGGGGGCCGCTTCCCAAGAGACCCAGTACTTC. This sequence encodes CASTTPGGAASQETQYF.

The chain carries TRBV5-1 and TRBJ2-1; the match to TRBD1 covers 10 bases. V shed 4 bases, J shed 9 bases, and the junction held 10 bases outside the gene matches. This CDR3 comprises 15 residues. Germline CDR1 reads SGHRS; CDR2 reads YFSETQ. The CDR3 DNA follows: TGCGCCAGCAGCCCCCAAGGGACAGGGGCAGGTGAGCAGTTCTTC. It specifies CASSPQGTGAGEQFF.

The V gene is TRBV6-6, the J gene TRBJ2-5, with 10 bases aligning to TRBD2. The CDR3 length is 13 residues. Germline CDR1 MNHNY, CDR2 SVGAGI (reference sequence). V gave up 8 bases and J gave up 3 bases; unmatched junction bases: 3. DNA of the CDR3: TGTGCCAGCGCGAGCGGGGGGGAAGAGACCCAGTACTTC. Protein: CASASGGEETQYF.

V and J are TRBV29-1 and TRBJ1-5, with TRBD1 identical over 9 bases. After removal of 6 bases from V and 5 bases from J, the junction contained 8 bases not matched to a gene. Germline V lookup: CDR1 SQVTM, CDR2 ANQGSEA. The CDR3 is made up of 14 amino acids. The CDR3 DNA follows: TGCAGCGTCCGACAGGGGGTCTCGGATCAGCCCCAGCATTTT. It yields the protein CSVRQGVSDQPQHF.

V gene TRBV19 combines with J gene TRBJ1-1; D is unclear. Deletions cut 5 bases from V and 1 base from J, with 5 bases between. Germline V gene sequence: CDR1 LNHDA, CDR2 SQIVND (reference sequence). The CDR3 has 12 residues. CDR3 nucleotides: TGTGCCAGTAGTCACAAGAACACTGAAGCTTTCTTT. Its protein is CASSHKNTEAFF.

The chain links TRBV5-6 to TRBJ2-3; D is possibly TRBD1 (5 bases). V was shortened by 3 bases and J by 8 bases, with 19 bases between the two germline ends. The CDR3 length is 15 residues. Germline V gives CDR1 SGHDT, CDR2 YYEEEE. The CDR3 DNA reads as TGTGCCAGCAGCTGGCGGCAGGGCCTTTCGGGTACGCAGTATTTT. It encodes CASSWRQGLSGTQYF.

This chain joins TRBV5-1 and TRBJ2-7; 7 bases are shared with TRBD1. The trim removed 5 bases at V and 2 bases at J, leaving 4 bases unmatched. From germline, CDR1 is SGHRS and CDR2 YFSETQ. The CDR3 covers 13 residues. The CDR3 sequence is CASRSTGTYEQYF. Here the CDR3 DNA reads TGCGCCAGCAGGTCGACAGGGACCTACGAGCAGTACTTC.

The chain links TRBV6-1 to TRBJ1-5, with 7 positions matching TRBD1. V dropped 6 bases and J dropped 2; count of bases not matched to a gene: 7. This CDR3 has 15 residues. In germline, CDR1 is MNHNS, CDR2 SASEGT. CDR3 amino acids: CASRPAGTGNQPQHF. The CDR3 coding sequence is TGTGCCAGCAGACCTGCCGGGACAGGCAATCAGCCCCAGCATTTT.

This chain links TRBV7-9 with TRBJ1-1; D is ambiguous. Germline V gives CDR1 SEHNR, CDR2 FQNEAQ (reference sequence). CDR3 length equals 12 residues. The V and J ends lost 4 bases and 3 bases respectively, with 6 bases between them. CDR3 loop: CASSSDYTEAFF. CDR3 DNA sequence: TGTGCCAGCAGCTCAGACTACACTGAAGCTTTCTTT.

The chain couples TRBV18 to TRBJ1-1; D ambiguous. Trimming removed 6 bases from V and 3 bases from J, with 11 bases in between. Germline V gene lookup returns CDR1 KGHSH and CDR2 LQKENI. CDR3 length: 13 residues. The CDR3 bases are TGTGCCAGCTCGGGTCTGGAGGACACTGAAGCTTTCTTT. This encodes CASSGLEDTEAFF.

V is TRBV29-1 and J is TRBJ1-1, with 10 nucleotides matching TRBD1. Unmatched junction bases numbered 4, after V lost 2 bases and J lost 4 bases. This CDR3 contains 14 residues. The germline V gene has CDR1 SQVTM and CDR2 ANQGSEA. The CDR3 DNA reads TGCAGCGTTGAATTGGACAGGGGGGTCACTGAAGCTTTCTTT. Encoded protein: CSVELDRGVTEAFF.

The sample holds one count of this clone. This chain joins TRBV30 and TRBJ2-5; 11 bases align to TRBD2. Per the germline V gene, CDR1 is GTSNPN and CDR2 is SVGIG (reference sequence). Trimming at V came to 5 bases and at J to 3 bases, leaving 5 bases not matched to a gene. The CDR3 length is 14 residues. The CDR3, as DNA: TGTGCCTGGGACCTAGCGGGGGGTAAAGAGACCCAGTACTTC. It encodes CAWDLAGGKETQYF.

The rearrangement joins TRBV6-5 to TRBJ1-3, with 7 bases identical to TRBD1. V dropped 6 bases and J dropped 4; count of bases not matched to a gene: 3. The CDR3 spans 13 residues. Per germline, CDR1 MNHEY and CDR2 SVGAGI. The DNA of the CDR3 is TGTGCCAGCAGCCTCAGGGGGGGAAACACCATATATTTT. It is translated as CASSLRGGNTIYF.

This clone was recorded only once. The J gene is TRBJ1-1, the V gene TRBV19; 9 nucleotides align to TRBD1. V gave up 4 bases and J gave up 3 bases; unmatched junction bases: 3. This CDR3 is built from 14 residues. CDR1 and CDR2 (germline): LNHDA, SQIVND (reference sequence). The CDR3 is CASSNWDRDTEAFF. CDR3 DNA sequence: TGTGCCAGTAGTAATTGGGACAGGGACACTGAAGCTTTCTTT. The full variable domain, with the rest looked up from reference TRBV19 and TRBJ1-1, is DGGITQSPKYLFRKEGQNVTLSCEQNLNHDAMYWYRQDPGQGLRLIYYSQIVNDFQKGDIAEGYSVSREKKESFPLTVTSAQKNPTAFYLCASSNWDRDTEAFFGQGTRLTVV.

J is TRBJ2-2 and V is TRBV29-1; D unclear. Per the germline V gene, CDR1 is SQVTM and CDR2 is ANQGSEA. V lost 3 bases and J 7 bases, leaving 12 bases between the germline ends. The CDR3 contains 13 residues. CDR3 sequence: CSVDRRRGGELFF. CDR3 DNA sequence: TGCAGCGTTGACCGACGGCGCGGCGGGGAGCTGTTTTTT.

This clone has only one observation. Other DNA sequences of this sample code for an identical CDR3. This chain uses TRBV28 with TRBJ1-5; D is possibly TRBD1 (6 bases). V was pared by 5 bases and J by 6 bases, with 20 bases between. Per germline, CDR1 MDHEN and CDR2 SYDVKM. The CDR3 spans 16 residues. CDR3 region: CASSPLRGGTVQPQHF. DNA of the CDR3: TGTGCCAGCAGTCCCTTGAGGGGGGGAACCGTTCAGCCCCAGCATTTT.

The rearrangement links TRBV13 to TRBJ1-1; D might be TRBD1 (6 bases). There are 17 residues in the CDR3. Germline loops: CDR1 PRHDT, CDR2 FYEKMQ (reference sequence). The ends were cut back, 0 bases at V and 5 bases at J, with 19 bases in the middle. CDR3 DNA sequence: TGTGCCAGCAGCTTAGGCCTCGGACAGACTCATAGGACTGAAGCTTTCTTT. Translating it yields CASSLGLGQTHRTEAFF. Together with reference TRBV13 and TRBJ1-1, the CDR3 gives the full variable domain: AAGVIQSPRHLIKEKRETATLKCYPIPRHDTVYWYQQGPGQDPQFLISFYEKMQSDKGSIPDRFSAQQFSDYHSELNMSSLELGDSALYFCASSLGLGQTHRTEAFFGQGTRLTVV.

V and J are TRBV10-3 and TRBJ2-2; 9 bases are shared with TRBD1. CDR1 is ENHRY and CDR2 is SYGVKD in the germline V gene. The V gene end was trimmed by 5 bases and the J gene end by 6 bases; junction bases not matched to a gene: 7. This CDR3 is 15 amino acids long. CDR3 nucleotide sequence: TGTGCCATCAGTACCGGGACAGGGTTCGCCGGGGAGCTGTTTTTT. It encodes CAISTGTGFAGELFF.